The 6 T cell receptor beta chains below come from one sample, sequenced in a study of OX40 agonist ivuxolimab in advanced cancers. Data came from immunoSEQ multiplex PCR; TCRdb stores just in-frame clones and leaves some out. The table records more than 50,000 clones, 85% of them present only once. The material was CD4+ or CD8+ T cells sorted from blood, obtained in a trial of the OX40 agonist ivuxolimab. All receptors come from an adult with an advanced solid tumor such as melanoma, head and neck, liver or kidney cancer.

V gene TRBV10-2 combines with J gene TRBJ1-1, with TRBD1 identical over 7 bases. This CDR3 comprises 14 residues. Germline V gene lookup returns CDR1 WSHSY and CDR2 SAAADI. With 6 bases clipped from V and 0 bases from J, the junction kept 4 bases outside the gene matches. This CDR3 reads CASRPGTVNTEAFF. In DNA form, the CDR3 reads TGCGCCAGCAGACCCGGGACAGTGAACACTGAAGCTTTCTTT.

CDR3 bases: TGTGCCAGCAGCCCAGGGACAGACCATGGCTACACCTTC. This sequence encodes CASSPGTDHGYTF. V usage is TRBV11-2 and J usage is TRBJ1-2; 7 positions match TRBD1. V trimming: 5 bases; J trimming: 6 bases; junction bases outside the gene matches: 6. From germline, CDR1 is SGHAT and CDR2 FQNNGV. The CDR3 length is 13 residues.

This clone was detected only a few times. The genes are TRBV28 and TRBJ2-7, with 9 bases that match TRBD1. Per germline, CDR1 MDHEN and CDR2 SYDVKM. The V and J ends lost 5 bases and 5 bases, in that order; junction bases with no gene match: 4. There are 13 residues in the CDR3. Here the CDR3 DNA reads TGTGCCAGCAGTCCATACAGGGGGCACGAGCAGTACTTC. Translating it yields CASSPYRGHEQYF.

The chain carries TRBV6-5 and TRBJ1-1, with a possible D match to TRBD1 (5 bases). The CDR3 has 14 amino acids. Trimming left V 5 bases short and J 0 bases short, with 10 bases between. Germline CDR1 is MNHEY and CDR2 is SVGAGI. The CDR3 DNA sequence: TGTGCCAGCAGTCGAACAGGTCTGAACACTGAAGCTTTCTTT. Translation: CASSRTGLNTEAFF.

This clone is categorized as medium-sized. The chain's CDR3 is CAWSVSQGNSPLHF. The DNA of the CDR3 is TGTGCCTGGAGTGTGAGTCAGGGGAATTCACCCCTCCACTTT. The chain is built from TRBV30 and TRBJ1-6, with TRBD1 as a possible D gene (6 bases). This CDR3 has 14 amino acids. V lost 0 bases, J lost 7 bases, and 10 bases lay in between. CDR1 is GTSNPN and CDR2 is SVGIG in the germline V gene (reference sequence).

The sample holds a few counts of this clone. The CDR3 nucleotides read TGTGCCAGCAGCCTCCGGGCCAGCAGCTCCTACGAGCAGTACTTC. This translates into CASSLRASSSYEQYF. The rearrangement uses TRBV28 and TRBJ2-7; no definite D call. This CDR3 region has 15 residues. CDR1 and CDR2 (germline): MDHEN, SYDVKM. Trimming shortened V by 6 bases and J by 0 bases, and 15 bases separated the two germline ends.